This T cell receptor beta chain came from a study of cytomegalovirus exposure and HLA in healthy donors. Study-wide results and limits: Among the sequence variants, a highly shared cluster was likely an artifact of sequencing. In an earlier analysis, productive rearrangement rates for most beta V segments clustered near 87% or 30%. Rarity held for most TCR sequences, but there were some public TCRs that occurred in many donors. The study recorded over 150 TCR beta chains that were cytomegalovirus-associated.

The PCR had 60 Vbeta and 13 Jbeta primers. TCRdb keeps only in-frame clones here, not all; method: immunoSEQ multiplex PCR. The table includes roughly 100,000 clones, approximately 79% detected once. The junction had 12 bases not matched to a gene; V was cut back by 7 bases and J by 6 bases. The germline V gene has CDR1 SNHLY and CDR2 FYNNEI. The CDR3 is made up of 15 amino acids. This clone was picked up one time. Its antigen is still unknown. The sequence derives from a man aged 50-60 years in good health and CMV-seropositive. Sequencing input: PBMCs. The rearrangement uses TRBV2 and TRBJ2-7; 10 positions match TRBD2. DNA for the CDR3: TGTGCCAGCACCAGTAGCGGGAGGCCCGCCCGCGAGCAGTACTTC. Translating gives CASTSSGRPAREQYF. Using reference TRBV2 and TRBJ2-7 for the parts outside the CDR3, the full variable domain is EPEVTQTPSHQVTQMGQEVILRCVPISNHLYFYWYRQILGQKVEFLVSFYNNEISEKSEIFDDQFSVERPDGSNFTLKIRSTKLEDSAMYFCASTSSGRPAREQYFGPGTRLTVT.